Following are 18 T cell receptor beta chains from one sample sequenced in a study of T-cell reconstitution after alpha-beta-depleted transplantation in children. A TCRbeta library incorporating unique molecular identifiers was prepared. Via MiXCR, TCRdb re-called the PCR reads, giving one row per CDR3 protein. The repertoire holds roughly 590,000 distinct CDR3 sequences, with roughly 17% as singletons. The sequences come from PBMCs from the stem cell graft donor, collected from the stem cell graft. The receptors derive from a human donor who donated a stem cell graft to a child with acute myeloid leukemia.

This chain's CDR3 is CASSFKQGRNGELFF. As DNA, the CDR3 is TGTGCCAGCAGCTTCAAGCAGGGACGGAACGGGGAGCTGTTTTTT. V gene TRBV7-8 combines with J gene TRBJ2-2; D possibly matches TRBD1 or TRBD2 (5 bases each). Germline loops: CDR1 SGHVS, CDR2 FQNEAQ. Trimming took 3 bases from V and 7 from J, leaving 15 bases between them. This CDR3 has 15 residues.

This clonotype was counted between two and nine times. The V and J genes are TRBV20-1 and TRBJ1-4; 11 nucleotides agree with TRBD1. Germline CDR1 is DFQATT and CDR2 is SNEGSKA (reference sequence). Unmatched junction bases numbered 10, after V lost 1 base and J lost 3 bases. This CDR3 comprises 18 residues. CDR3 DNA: TGCAGTGCTAGAGGAAACAAAGGGACAGGGGGATCTAATGAAAAACTGTTTTTT. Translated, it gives CSARGNKGTGGSNEKLFF.

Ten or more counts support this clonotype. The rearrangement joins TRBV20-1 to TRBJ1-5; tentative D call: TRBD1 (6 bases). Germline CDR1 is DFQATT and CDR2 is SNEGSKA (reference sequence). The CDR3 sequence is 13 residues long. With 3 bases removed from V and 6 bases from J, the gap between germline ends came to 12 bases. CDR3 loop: CSARGGHTQPQHF. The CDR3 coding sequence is TGCAGTGCTAGGGGGGGACACACTCAGCCCCAGCATTTT.

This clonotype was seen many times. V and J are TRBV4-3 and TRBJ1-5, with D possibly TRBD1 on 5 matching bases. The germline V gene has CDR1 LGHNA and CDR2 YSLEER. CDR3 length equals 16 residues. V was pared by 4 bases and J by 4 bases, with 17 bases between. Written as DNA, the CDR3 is TGCGCCAGCAGCCCGTCGGTTGCGACAGAAAATCAGCCCCAGCATTTT. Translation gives CASSPSVATENQPQHF.

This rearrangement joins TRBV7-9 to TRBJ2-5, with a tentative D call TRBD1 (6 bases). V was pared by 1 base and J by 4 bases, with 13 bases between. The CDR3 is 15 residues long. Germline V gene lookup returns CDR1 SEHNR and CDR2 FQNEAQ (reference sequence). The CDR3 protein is CASSLEGHWGETQYF. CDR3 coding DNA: TGTGCCAGCAGCTTAGAGGGACACTGGGGAGAGACCCAGTACTTC. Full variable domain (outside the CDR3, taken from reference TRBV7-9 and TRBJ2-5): DTGVSQNPRHKITKRGQNVTFRCDPISEHNRLYWYRQTLGQGPEFLTYFQNEAQLEKSRLLSDRFSAERPKGSFSTLEIQRTEQGDSAMYLCASSLEGHWGETQYFGPGTRLLVL.

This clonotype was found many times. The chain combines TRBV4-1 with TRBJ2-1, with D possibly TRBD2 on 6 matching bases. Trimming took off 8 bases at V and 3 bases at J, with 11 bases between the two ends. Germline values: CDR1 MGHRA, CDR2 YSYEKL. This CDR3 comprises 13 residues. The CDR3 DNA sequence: TGCGCCAGCGGGGAGGACTTCTACAATGAGCAGTTCTTC. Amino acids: CASGEDFYNEQFF.

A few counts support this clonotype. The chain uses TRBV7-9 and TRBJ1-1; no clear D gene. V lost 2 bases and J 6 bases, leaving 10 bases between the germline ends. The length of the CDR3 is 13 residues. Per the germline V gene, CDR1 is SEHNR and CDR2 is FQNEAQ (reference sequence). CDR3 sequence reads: CASSLRRTPEAFF. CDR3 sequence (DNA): TGTGCCAGCAGCTTACGGCGGACTCCTGAAGCTTTCTTT.

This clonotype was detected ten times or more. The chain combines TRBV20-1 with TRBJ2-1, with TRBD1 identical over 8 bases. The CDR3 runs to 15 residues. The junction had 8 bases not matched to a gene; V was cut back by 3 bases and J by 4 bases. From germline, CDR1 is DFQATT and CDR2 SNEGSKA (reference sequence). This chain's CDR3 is CSASGQGQLYNEQFF. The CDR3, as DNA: TGCAGTGCTAGTGGACAGGGACAGCTATACAATGAGCAGTTCTTC.

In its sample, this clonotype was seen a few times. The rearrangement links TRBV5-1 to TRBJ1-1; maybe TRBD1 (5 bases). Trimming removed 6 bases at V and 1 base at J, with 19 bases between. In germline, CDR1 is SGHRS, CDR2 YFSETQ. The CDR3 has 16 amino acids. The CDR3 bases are TGCGCCAGCACCATTGGGGACGGGGGTTCGAACACTGAAGCTTTCTTT. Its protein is CASTIGDGGSNTEAFF.

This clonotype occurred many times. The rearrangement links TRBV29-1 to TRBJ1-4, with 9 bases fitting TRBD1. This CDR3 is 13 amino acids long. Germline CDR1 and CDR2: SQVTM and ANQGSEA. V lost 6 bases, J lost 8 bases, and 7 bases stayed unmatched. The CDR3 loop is CSVNRGLGEKLFF. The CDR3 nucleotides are TGCAGCGTCAACAGGGGGCTAGGGGAAAAACTGTTTTTT.

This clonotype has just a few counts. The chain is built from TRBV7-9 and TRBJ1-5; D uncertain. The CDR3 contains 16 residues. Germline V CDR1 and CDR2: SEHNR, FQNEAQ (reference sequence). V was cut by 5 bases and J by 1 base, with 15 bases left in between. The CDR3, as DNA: TGTGCCAGCAGCGAATCGACGGGTGGAAGCAATCAGCCCCAGCATTTT. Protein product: CASSESTGGSNQPQHF.

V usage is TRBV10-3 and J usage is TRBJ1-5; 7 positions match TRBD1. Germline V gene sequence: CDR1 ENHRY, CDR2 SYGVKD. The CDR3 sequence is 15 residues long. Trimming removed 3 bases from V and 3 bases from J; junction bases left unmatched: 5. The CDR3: CAISDARGNNQPQHF. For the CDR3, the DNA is TGTGCCATCAGTGATGCCAGGGGGAACAATCAGCCCCAGCATTTT.

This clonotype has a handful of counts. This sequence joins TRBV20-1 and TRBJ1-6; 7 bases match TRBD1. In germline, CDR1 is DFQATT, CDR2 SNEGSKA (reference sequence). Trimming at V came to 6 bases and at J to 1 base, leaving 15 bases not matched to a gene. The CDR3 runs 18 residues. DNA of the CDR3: TGCAGTGCCTACCCAACAGGGGCCCCAAGGTCCTATAATTCACCCCTCCACTTT. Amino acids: CSAYPTGAPRSYNSPLHF.

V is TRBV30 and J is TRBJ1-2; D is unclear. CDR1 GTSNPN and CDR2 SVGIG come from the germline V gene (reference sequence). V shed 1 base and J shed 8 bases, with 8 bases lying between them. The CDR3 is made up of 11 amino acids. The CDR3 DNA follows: TGTGCCTGGAGTGCCCCGGACGGCTACACCTTC. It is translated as CAWSAPDGYTF.

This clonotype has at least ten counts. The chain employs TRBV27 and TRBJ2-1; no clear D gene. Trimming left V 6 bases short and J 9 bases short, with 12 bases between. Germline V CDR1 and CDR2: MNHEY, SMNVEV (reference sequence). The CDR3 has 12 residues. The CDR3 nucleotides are TGTGCCAGCAGCCCCATTGGGCTTGAGCAGTTCTTC. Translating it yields CASSPIGLEQFF.

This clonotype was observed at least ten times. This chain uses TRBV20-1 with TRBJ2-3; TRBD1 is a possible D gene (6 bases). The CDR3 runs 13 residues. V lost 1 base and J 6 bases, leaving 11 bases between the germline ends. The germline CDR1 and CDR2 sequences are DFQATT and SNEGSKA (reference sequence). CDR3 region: CSARGQGMDTQYF. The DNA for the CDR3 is TGCAGTGCTAGAGGGCAGGGGATGGATACGCAGTATTTT.

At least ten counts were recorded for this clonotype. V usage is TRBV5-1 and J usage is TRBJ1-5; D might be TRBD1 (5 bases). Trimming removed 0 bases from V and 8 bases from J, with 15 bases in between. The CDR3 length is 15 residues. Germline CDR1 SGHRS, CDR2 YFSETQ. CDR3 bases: TGCGCCAGCAGCTTGGTAGGGGACGTCAGGGAGCCCCAGCATTTT. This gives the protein CASSLVGDVREPQHF. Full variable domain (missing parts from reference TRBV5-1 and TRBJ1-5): KAGVTQTPRYLIKTRGQQVTLSCSPISGHRSVSWYQQTPGQGLQFLFEYFSETQRNKGNFPGRFSGRQFSNSRSEMNVSTLELGDSALYLCASSLVGDVREPQHFGDGTRLSIL.

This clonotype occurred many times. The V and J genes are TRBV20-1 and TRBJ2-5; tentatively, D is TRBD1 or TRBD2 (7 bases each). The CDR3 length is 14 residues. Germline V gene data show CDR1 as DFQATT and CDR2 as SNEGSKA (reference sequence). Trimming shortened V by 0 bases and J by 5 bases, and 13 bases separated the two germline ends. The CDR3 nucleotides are TGCAGTGCTAGAGAGGGAGGGGGCACGGAGACCCAGTACTTC. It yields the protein CSAREGGGTETQYF.